This entry lists 8 T cell receptor beta chains sequenced from one sample in a study of T cell changes during pregnancy in multiple sclerosis. Here immunoSEQ multiplex PCR was the method, and the copy in TCRdb shows in-frame clones only, minus some. The sample shows about 40,000 clones, about 92% of them seen only once. Sequencing used CD4+ T cells from peripheral blood mononuclear cells, obtained in the third trimester of pregnancy. These receptors were obtained from a female donor with multiple sclerosis, enrolled in a pregnancy study.

V is TRBV5-1 and J is TRBJ1-2; a weak D match, TRBD1 (5 bases). The CDR3 contains 14 residues. V was cut by 0 bases and J by 3 bases, with 9 bases left in between. From germline, CDR1 is SGHRS and CDR2 YFSETQ. CDR3 region: CASSLVTADYGYTF. Here the CDR3 DNA reads TGCGCCAGCAGCTTGGTGACAGCAGACTATGGCTACACCTTC. The whole variable domain, remainder taken from reference TRBV5-1 and TRBJ1-2, is KAGVTQTPRYLIKTRGQQVTLSCSPISGHRSVSWYQQTPGQGLQFLFEYFSETQRNKGNFPGRFSGRQFSNSRSEMNVSTLELGDSALYLCASSLVTADYGYTFGSGTRLTVV.

This clone appeared once. The J gene is TRBJ2-5, the V gene TRBV5-4; 12 nucleotides match TRBD2. V dropped 2 bases and J dropped 4; count of bases not matched to a gene: 12. CDR3 size: 18 residues. Germline loops: CDR1 SGHNT, CDR2 YYREEE (reference sequence). The CDR3 sequence is CASSFHPSGGAWAETQYF. CDR3 sequence (DNA): TGTGCCAGCAGCTTCCACCCTAGCGGGGGGGCATGGGCAGAGACCCAGTACTTC.

This clone was counted only a few times. The chain uses TRBV2 and TRBJ1-5, with 7 bases lining up with TRBD1. The CDR3 contains 16 residues. Losses at the gene ends were 5 bases for V and 1 base for J; bases not matched to a gene: 8. Germline V gives CDR1 SNHLY, CDR2 FYNNEI. The DNA for the CDR3 is TGTGCCAGCAGTCGTGACAGGGTTTGGAGCAATCAGCCCCAGCATTTT. Amino acid sequence: CASSRDRVWSNQPQHF.

This rearrangement joins TRBV5-1 to TRBJ1-4; 8 bases line up with TRBD1. The CDR3 spans 16 residues. J gave up 5 bases and V 3 bases, and 9 bases lay outside the gene matches. Germline CDR1 SGHRS, CDR2 YFSETQ. The CDR3 is CASSSGTGVTNEKLFF. The CDR3 DNA reads TGCGCCAGCAGCTCGGGGACAGGCGTAACAAATGAAAAACTGTTTTTT. Supplemented by reference TRBV5-1 and TRBJ1-4, the full variable domain reads KAGVTQTPRYLIKTRGQQVTLSCSPISGHRSVSWYQQTPGQGLQFLFEYFSETQRNKGNFPGRFSGRQFSNSRSEMNVSTLELGDSALYLCASSSGTGVTNEKLFFGSGTQLSVL.

This chain links TRBV15 with TRBJ1-5; 9 bases map to TRBD1. CDR1 and CDR2 from the germline V gene are LNHNV and YYDKDF (reference sequence). V shed 3 bases, J shed 7 bases, and the junction held 7 bases outside the gene matches. This CDR3 is 15 amino acids long. This CDR3 is CATSSDGTGKQPQHF. CDR3 DNA: TGTGCCACCAGCAGTGACGGGACAGGGAAACAGCCCCAGCATTTT.

The chain employs TRBV7-2 and TRBJ2-7; 9 nucleotides line up with TRBD1. The CDR3 is 15 amino acids. V lost 8 bases and J lost 1; bases outside the gene matches: 9. CDR1 SGHTA and CDR2 FQGNSA come from the germline V gene. The DNA for the CDR3 is TGTGCCAGCGCCCAGGACAGGGGAAATTCCTACGAGCAGTACTTC. It yields the protein CASAQDRGNSYEQYF.

The V gene is TRBV7-6, the J gene TRBJ2-5; TRBD2 aligns across 7 bases. With 0 bases clipped from V and 1 base from J, the junction kept 2 bases outside the gene matches. CDR1 SGHVS and CDR2 FNYEAQ come from the germline V gene. CDR3 length: 15 amino acids. The CDR3 protein is CASSLAGGSQETQYF. In DNA, the CDR3 is TGTGCCAGCAGCTTAGCGGGAGGGTCCCAAGAGACCCAGTACTTC.

V is TRBV10-1 and J is TRBJ2-1, with 14 positions matching TRBD2. V lost 5 bases, J lost 6 bases, and 6 bases stayed unmatched. The germline V gene has CDR1 WNHNN and CDR2 SYGVQD (reference sequence). This CDR3 region has 16 residues. The CDR3 sequence is CASSKGLAGVANEQFF. CDR3 in DNA: TGCGCCAGCAGTAAGGGACTAGCGGGAGTGGCCAATGAGCAGTTCTTC.